This T cell receptor (beta chain) was sequenced during a study of OX40 agonist ivuxolimab in advanced cancers. About the research overall: Three patients had partial responses: one hepatocellular carcinoma, two cutaneous melanoma.

Assay: immunoSEQ multiplex PCR; the TCRdb copy retains only in-frame clones and omits some. The repertoire includes tens of thousands of clones, nearly 90% of them detected once, and roughly 0.3% sits in the top ten. Between the trimmed V and J ends, which lost 7 bases and 0 bases, there was a span of 22 bases. The CDR3 covers 18 residues. The germline gives CDR1 LNHDA, CDR2 SQIVND (reference sequence). It was autoimmune disease history or systemic immunosuppression that excluded patients. This clonotype was obtained from an adult with an advanced solid tumor such as melanoma, head and neck, liver or kidney cancer. The chain recombines TRBV19 with TRBJ1-5, with no clear D. This material consisted of CD4+ or CD8+ T cells sorted from blood, taken in a trial of the OX40 agonist ivuxolimab. The CDR3 coding sequence is TGTGCCAGTAAATTACAAGGAAGGGCCGGGGATAGCAATCAGCCCCAGCATTTT. Translated: CASKLQGRAGDSNQPQHF.